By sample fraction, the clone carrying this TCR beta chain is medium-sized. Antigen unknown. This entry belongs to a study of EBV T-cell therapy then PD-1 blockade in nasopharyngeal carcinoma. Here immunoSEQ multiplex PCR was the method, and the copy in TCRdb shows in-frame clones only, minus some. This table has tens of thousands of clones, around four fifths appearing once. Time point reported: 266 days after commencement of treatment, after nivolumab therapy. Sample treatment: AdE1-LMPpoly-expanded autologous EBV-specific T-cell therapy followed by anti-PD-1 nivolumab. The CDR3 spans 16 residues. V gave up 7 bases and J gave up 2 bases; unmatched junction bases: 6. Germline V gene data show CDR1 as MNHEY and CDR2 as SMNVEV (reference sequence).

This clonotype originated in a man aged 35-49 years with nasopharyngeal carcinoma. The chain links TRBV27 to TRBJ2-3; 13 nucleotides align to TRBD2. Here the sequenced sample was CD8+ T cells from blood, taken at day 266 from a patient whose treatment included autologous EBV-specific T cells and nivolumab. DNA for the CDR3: TGTGCCAGCACTCAGGGACTAGCGGGACTCACAGATACGCAGTATTTT. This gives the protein CASTQGLAGLTDTQYF.